These 27 T cell receptor beta chains were all obtained from the same sample, sequenced in a study of PD-L1 blockade in urothelial cancer. Profiled with immunoSEQ multiplex PCR; TCRdb holds only in-frame clones, not every one. The sample shows around 35,000 clones, over 70% of them seen only once. Time point indicated: pretreatment peripheral blood. The sequencing here drew on PBMCs, taken around atezolizumab (anti-PD-L1) treatment. The receptors originated from a man in his fifties or sixties with urothelial cancer.

The gene calls are TRBV19 and TRBJ1-1; TRBD1 agrees at 9 bases. The CDR3 runs 17 residues. CDR1 is LNHDA and CDR2 is SQIVND in the germline V gene (reference sequence). V lost 5 bases, J lost 4 bases, and 14 bases stayed unmatched. In DNA form, the CDR3 reads TGTGCCAGTAGTTACTACAGGGGGCGTCAGTCCGGCACTGAAGCTTTCTTT. Its translation: CASSYYRGRQSGTEAFF.

This clone was recorded only once. The gene calls are TRBV10-3 and TRBJ1-5; no reliable D call. Germline assignment: CDR1 ENHRY and CDR2 SYGVKD. CDR3 length equals 14 residues. V dropped 1 base and J dropped 5 bases, with 9 bases sitting between them. CDR3 amino acids: CAISELEGDQPQHF. The CDR3 DNA reads TGTGCCATCAGTGAGTTAGAGGGCGATCAGCCCCAGCATTTT.

The chain employs TRBV10-3 and TRBJ2-2, with TRBD2 identical over 14 bases. The CDR3 extends over 18 amino acids. CDR1 and CDR2 from the germline V gene are ENHRY and SYGVKD. The V segment lost 2 bases and the J segment 0 bases; nucleotides outside the gene matches: 2. CDR3: CAISEGLAGGPNTGELFF. CDR3 DNA: TGTGCCATCAGTGAGGGACTAGCGGGAGGTCCGAACACCGGGGAGCTGTTTTTT.

V is TRBV28 and J is TRBJ1-1, with TRBD1 as a possible D gene (6 bases). V gave up 5 bases and J gave up 6 bases, with 19 bases separating them. Germline loops: CDR1 MDHEN, CDR2 SYDVKM. This CDR3 comprises 15 residues. CDR3 in DNA: TGTGCCAGCAGTGATCCGGGACATGGTTTCTCTGAAGCTTTCTTT. This translates into CASSDPGHGFSEAFF.

The chain links TRBV5-1 to TRBJ1-1; 9 nucleotides line up with TRBD1. Germline CDR1 and CDR2: SGHRS and YFSETQ. The CDR3 covers 14 residues. V dropped 4 bases and J dropped 2; count of bases not matched to a gene: 3. CDR3 residues: CASSTGQGNTEAFF. CDR3 DNA: TGCGCCAGCAGCACGGGACAGGGTAACACTGAAGCTTTCTTT.

The chain joins TRBV7-9 to TRBJ2-7, with 8 positions matching TRBD1. After removal of 4 bases from V and 1 base from J, the junction contained 6 bases not matched to a gene. This CDR3 contains 15 residues. The V gene's germline CDR1 is SEHNR and CDR2 FQNEAQ (reference sequence). The CDR3 nucleotides are TGTGCCAGCAGCTGGGGGACAGGTGATTCCTACGAGCAGTACTTC. Translating it yields CASSWGTGDSYEQYF.

The CDR3: CASSLVPGGETQYF. The CDR3 coding sequence is TGTGCCAGCAGCTTAGTCCCAGGGGGGGAGACCCAGTACTTC. The chain links TRBV11-2 to TRBJ2-5; TRBD1 is a possible D gene (7 bases). The CDR3 length is 14 residues. From germline, CDR1 is SGHAT and CDR2 FQNNGV. V dropped 1 base and J dropped 5 bases, with 11 bases sitting between them.

This clone was counted a few times. V is TRBV9 and J is TRBJ2-7, with TRBD2 identical over 10 bases. Germline V gene data show CDR1 as SGDLS and CDR2 as YYNGEE. The CDR3 runs 17 residues. The junction had 16 bases not matched to a gene; V was cut back by 3 bases and J by 7 bases. The CDR3 here is CASSANRVLAGAGEQYF. The CDR3 nucleotides are TGTGCCAGCAGCGCCAACCGTGTGCTAGCGGGAGCAGGAGAGCAGTACTTC.

The chain recombines TRBV9 with TRBJ2-5, with TRBD1 matching 7 bases. J was trimmed by 5 bases and V by 0 bases; bases with no gene match: 4. This CDR3 is built from 14 residues. In germline, CDR1 is SGDLS, CDR2 YYNGEE. CDR3 sequence: CASSVAQGQETQYF. The DNA of the CDR3 is TGTGCCAGCAGCGTAGCTCAGGGACAGGAGACCCAGTACTTC.

The CDR3, as DNA: TGTGCCAGCAGCTTGGGCGGACAGGGTGCAGAGACCCAGTACTTC. Amino acids: CASSLGGQGAETQYF. The chain employs TRBV5-4 and TRBJ2-5, with 8 bases that match TRBD1. This CDR3 region has 15 residues. V trimming: 0 bases; J trimming: 4 bases; junction bases outside the gene matches: 5. Germline lookup yields CDR1 SGHNT and CDR2 YYREEE (reference sequence).

This clone was seen a few times. This chain links TRBV7-2 with TRBJ1-3, with D tentatively TRBD1 (5 bases). This CDR3 is 14 amino acids long. V gave up 5 bases and J gave up 4 bases, with 12 bases separating them. The germline V gene encodes CDR1 SGHTA and CDR2 FQGNSA. CDR3 protein: CASSLNRQGNTIYF. In nucleotides, the CDR3 is TGTGCCAGCAGCCTTAATAGACAGGGAAACACCATATATTTT.

This clone appeared once. The gene calls are TRBV11-2 and TRBJ1-3; 7 nucleotides match TRBD1. The CDR3 totals 15 residues. CDR1 and CDR2 from the germline V gene are SGHAT and FQNNGV. V shed 4 bases, J shed 0 bases, and the junction held 3 bases outside the gene matches. The CDR3 DNA reads TGTGCCAGCAGCTGGGGACAGAGCTCTGGAAACACCATATATTTT. Its translation: CASSWGQSSGNTIYF. Full variable domain (missing parts from reference TRBV11-2 and TRBJ1-3): EAGVAQSPRYKIIEKRQSVAFWCNPISGHATLYWYQQILGQGPKLLIQFQNNGVVDDSQLPKDRFSAERLKGVDSTLKIQPAKLEDSAVYLCASSWGQSSGNTIYFGEGSWLTVV.

The rearrangement uses TRBV19 and TRBJ1-1; D gene unclear. Looked up from germline, CDR1 is LNHDA and CDR2 is SQIVND (reference sequence). This CDR3 is built from 12 residues. Trimming left V 2 bases short and J 6 bases short, with 7 bases between. CDR3 sequence: CASSIRRAEAFF. CDR3 nucleotides: TGTGCCAGTAGTATACGACGGGCTGAAGCTTTCTTT.

This chain connects TRBV27 to TRBJ1-5; 11 bases are shared with TRBD1. J was trimmed by 4 bases and V by 5 bases; bases with no gene match: 4. The V gene's germline CDR1 is MNHEY and CDR2 SMNVEV (reference sequence). There are 15 residues in the CDR3. CDR3 in amino acids: CASSDRDRGNQPQHF. The CDR3 DNA follows: TGTGCCAGCAGTGACCGGGACAGGGGGAATCAGCCCCAGCATTTT.

As DNA, the CDR3 is TGTGCCAGCTCACCACAGATAGGACAGGGTAACGGTTCACCCCTCCACTTT. It specifies CASSPQIGQGNGSPLHF. This chain connects TRBV18 to TRBJ1-6; 8 positions match TRBD1. Unmatched junction bases numbered 11, after V lost 1 base and J lost 9 bases. Germline loops: CDR1 KGHSH, CDR2 LQKENI. The CDR3 is 17 residues long. The full variable domain, with the rest looked up from reference TRBV18 and TRBJ1-6, is NAGVMQNPRHLVRRRGQEARLRCSPMKGHSHVYWYRQLPEEGLKFMVYLQKENIIDESGMPKERFSAEFPKEGPSILRIQQVVRGDSAAYFCASSPQIGQGNGSPLHFGNGTRLTVT.

The chain couples TRBV5-4 to TRBJ2-5; TRBD2 matches at 11 bases. Germline CDR1 is SGHNT and CDR2 is YYREEE (reference sequence). The J segment lost 5 bases and the V segment lost 4 bases, leaving 7 bases of the junction unmatched. The CDR3 totals 15 residues. CDR3 residues: CASSTRTSGSETQYF. CDR3 nucleotides: TGTGCCAGCAGCACTAGGACTAGCGGGTCGGAGACCCAGTACTTC.

This sequence joins TRBV6-6 and TRBJ2-1; 10 bases match TRBD2. With 8 bases clipped from V and 5 bases from J, the junction kept 6 bases outside the gene matches. Germline CDR1 MNHNY, CDR2 SVGAGI (reference sequence). The CDR3 spans 14 residues. CDR3 residues: CASQPGLADNEQFF. Here the CDR3 DNA reads TGTGCCAGCCAACCCGGACTAGCGGACAATGAGCAGTTCTTC.

This clone was counted a single time. V gene TRBV5-1 combines with J gene TRBJ2-1, with 7 bases aligning to TRBD2. Germline V lookup: CDR1 SGHRS, CDR2 YFSETQ. The trim removed 3 bases at V and 8 bases at J, leaving 5 bases unmatched. This CDR3 is built from 13 residues. CDR3 sequence: CASSWGGSDEQFF. CDR3 in DNA: TGCGCCAGCAGCTGGGGCGGGAGTGATGAGCAGTTCTTC.

By frequency in the sample, this clone is medium-sized. The chain carries TRBV6-4 and TRBJ2-7, with TRBD1 identical over 8 bases. The germline CDR1 and CDR2 sequences are MRHNA and SNTAGT. The V gene end was trimmed by 6 bases and the J gene end by 2 bases; junction bases not matched to a gene: 9. The CDR3 loop spans 15 amino acids. The CDR3 here is CASSLEGTGPYEQYF. The CDR3 nucleotides are TGTGCCAGCAGCCTCGAGGGGACAGGACCCTACGAGCAGTACTTC.

This rearrangement joins TRBV29-1 to TRBJ2-7; tentative D call: TRBD1 (7 bases). Per germline, CDR1 SQVTM and CDR2 ANQGSEA. Trimming took 7 bases from V and 1 from J, leaving 14 bases between them. CDR3 length equals 13 residues. The CDR3: CSAETGRSYEQYF. CDR3 bases: TGCAGCGCAGAGACAGGGAGGTCCTACGAGCAGTACTTC.

This chain joins TRBV7-9 and TRBJ2-1; 9 bases are shared with TRBD1. V lost 3 bases, J lost 6 bases, and 6 bases stayed unmatched. Germline V gene sequence: CDR1 SEHNR, CDR2 FQNEAQ (reference sequence). The CDR3 covers 15 residues. Here the CDR3 DNA reads TGTGCCAGCAGCTTCCCGACAGGGGGAAGCAATGAGCAGTTCTTC. This codes for CASSFPTGGSNEQFF.

This clone was detected only once. J is TRBJ1-3 and V is TRBV5-1, with 11 bases that match TRBD1. CDR3 length: 15 residues. Germline V lookup: CDR1 SGHRS, CDR2 YFSETQ. J gave up 4 bases and V 4 bases, and 4 bases lay outside the gene matches. The CDR3 sequence is CASSRTGGQGNTIYF. Written as DNA, the CDR3 is TGCGCCAGCAGCAGGACAGGGGGCCAAGGAAACACCATATATTTT.

Of note for this clone: One end of the junction is discordant with germline, which a read error may explain. V usage is TRBV7-7 and J usage is TRBJ2-7, with D tentatively TRBD2 (5 bases). Per germline, CDR1 SSHAT and CDR2 FNYEAQ (reference sequence). The CDR3 extends over 15 amino acids. CDR3 region: CASSSGVAADYEQYF. The CDR3 region has the DNA TGTGCTAGCAGCTCCGGGGTGGCAGCGGACTACGAGCAGTACTTC.

V gene TRBV7-9 combines with J gene TRBJ2-3, with a possible D match to TRBD2 (6 bases). Between the trimmed V and J ends, which lost 2 bases and 0 bases, there was a span of 12 bases. This CDR3 is built from 16 residues. Germline-derived CDR1 and CDR2 are SEHNR and FQNEAQ (reference sequence). The CDR3 protein is CASSLLAEASTDTQYF. The CDR3 nucleotides are TGTGCCAGCAGCTTATTAGCGGAGGCTAGCACAGATACGCAGTATTTT.

The chain has TRBV4-3 and TRBJ1-4, with no clear D. Looked up from germline, CDR1 is LGHNA and CDR2 is YSLEER. The CDR3 loop spans 15 amino acids. Trimming removed 2 bases from V and 4 bases from J, with 11 bases in between. The CDR3 is CASSQLGGLNEKLFF. Written as DNA, the CDR3 is TGCGCCAGCAGCCAACTCGGCGGTCTTAATGAAAAACTGTTTTTT.

This chain uses TRBV27 with TRBJ2-2; 10 positions agree with TRBD2. V was pared by 7 bases and J by 3 bases, with 2 bases of the junction left unmatched. This CDR3 spans 14 amino acids. CDR1 and CDR2 from the germline V gene are MNHEY and SMNVEV (reference sequence). CDR3 nucleotide sequence: TGTGCCAGCAAGCGGGAGGGTTACACCGGGGAGCTGTTTTTT. It codes for CASKREGYTGELFF.

The chain links TRBV18 to TRBJ1-6; D ambiguous. Germline values: CDR1 KGHSH, CDR2 LQKENI. The CDR3 consists of 15 residues. Deletions cut 2 bases from V and 6 bases from J, with 11 bases between. CDR3 nucleotide sequence: TGTGCCAGCTCACCATCGGGAGGAACTAATTCACCCCTCCACTTT. Its translation is CASSPSGGTNSPLHF.